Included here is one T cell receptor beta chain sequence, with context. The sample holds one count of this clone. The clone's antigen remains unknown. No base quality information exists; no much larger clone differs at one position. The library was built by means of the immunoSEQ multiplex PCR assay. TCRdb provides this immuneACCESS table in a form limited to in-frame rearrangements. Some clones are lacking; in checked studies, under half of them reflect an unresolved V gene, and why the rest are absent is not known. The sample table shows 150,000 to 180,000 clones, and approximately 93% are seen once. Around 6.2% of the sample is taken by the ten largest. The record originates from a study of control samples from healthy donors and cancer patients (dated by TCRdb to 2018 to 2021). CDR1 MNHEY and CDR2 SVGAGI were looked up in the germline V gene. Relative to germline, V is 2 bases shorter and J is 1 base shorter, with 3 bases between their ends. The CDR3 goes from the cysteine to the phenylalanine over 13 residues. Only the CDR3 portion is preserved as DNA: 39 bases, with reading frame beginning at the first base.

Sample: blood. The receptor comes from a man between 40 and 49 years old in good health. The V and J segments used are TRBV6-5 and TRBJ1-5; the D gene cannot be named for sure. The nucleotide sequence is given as TGTGCCAGCAGTTACGACAGCAATCAGCCCCAGCATTTT. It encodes CASSYDSNQPQHF.